Listed below are T cell receptor beta chains from one sample, sequenced in a study of early T cells in non-severe SARS-CoV-2 infection. Using its own MiXCR run on the 5' RACE reads, TCRdb lists one record per CDR3 protein. The sample contains 70,000 or so distinct CDR3 sequences, 12% to 15% of which appear only once. Sequenced sample: whole blood. Receptors were obtained from an adult who was a healthcare worker with PCR-confirmed SARS-CoV-2 infection or an uninfected control (not recorded which). Both conserved end residues are part of each CDR3. Fields, in order: clone size, J gene, V gene, D gene, CDR3 protein, CDR3 DNA. D genes are given only for firm matches. Not all rows give a size; the values are once, few, many and, for expanded clones, a class.

>NA|TRBJ2-3|TRBV6-1|NA
CASSEPPQRDTQYF
TGTGCCAGCAGTGAACCCCCTCAGCGGGATACGCAGTATTTT
>many|TRBJ2-7|TRBV28|TRBD2
CASETSGLYEQYF
TGTGCCAGCGAGACTAGCGGACTCTACGAGCAGTACTTC
>NA|TRBJ2-1|TRBV20-1|TRBD2
CSASSGTSGGDDNEQFF
TGCAGTGCTAGCTCCGGGACTAGCGGGGGGGATGACAATGAGCAGTTCTTC
>few|TRBJ1-5|TRBV2|NA
CASSEASVVKPQHF
TGTGCCAGCAGTGAGGCGAGCGTTGTTAAGCCCCAGCATTTT
>NA|TRBJ2-3|TRBV14|NA
CASSPLLGTDTQYF
TGTGCCAGCAGCCCCCTCCTTGGCACAGATACGCAGTATTTT
>few|TRBJ1-2|TRBV11-2|NA
CASSLEGLGSGYTF
TGTGCCAGCAGCTTAGAAGGGTTAGGGAGTGGCTACACCTTC
>NA|TRBJ2-3|TRBV5-6|TRBD1
CASSAGQGAGDTQYF
TGTGCCAGCAGTGCGGGACAGGGGGCAGGAGATACGCAGTATTTT
>few|TRBJ2-7|TRBV5-4|TRBD2
CASSPSGGAYEQYF
TGTGCCAGCAGCCCTAGCGGGGGGGCCTACGAGCAGTACTTC
>NA|TRBJ1-4|TRBV21-1|NA
CASSKGQDRINEKLFF
TGTGCCAGCAGCAAAGGACAGGACAGGATCAACGAAAAACTGTTTTTT
>NA|TRBJ2-5|TRBV5-1|NA
CASSLDVVGGGGETQYF
TGCGCCAGCAGCTTGGATGTGGTTGGGGGAGGAGGAGAGACCCAGTACTTC
>NA|TRBJ2-7|TRBV21-1|NA
CASWYRGPYEQYF
TGTGCCAGCTGGTACAGGGGACCCTACGAGCAGTACTTC
>many|TRBJ2-5|TRBV3-1|NA
CASSQFIAKETQYF
TGTGCCAGCAGCCAATTTATAGCGAAAGAGACCCAGTACTTC
>NA|TRBJ1-1|TRBV18|TRBD1
CASSRGQRNTEAFF
TGTGCCAGCTCGAGGGGACAGCGGAACACTGAAGCTTTCTTT
>NA|TRBJ2-7|TRBV11-1|TRBD2
CASSLGPGLASDEQYF
TGTGCCAGCAGCTTAGGGCCGGGACTAGCGTCTGACGAGCAGTACTTC
>NA|TRBJ2-3|TRBV7-2|NA
CASSLDRDNTQYF
TGTGCCAGCAGCTTAGATCGCGACAATACGCAGTATTTT